The T cell receptor beta chain under discussion was sequenced for a study of PD-L1 blockade in urothelial cancer. Overall study context: Male patients with bladder-origin urothelial cancer numbered about nine tenths of the roughly 29. Each patient had 0 to 3 earlier chemotherapy regimens. Analyses used blood from 3 weeks (second dose) and 6 weeks after treatment start.

The sample's time point: pretreatment peripheral blood. This clone has just one count. The antigen is not known. CDR3 length: 15 residues. V lost 3 bases, J lost 5 bases, and 8 bases stayed unmatched. CDR1 LGHNA and CDR2 YSLEER come from the germline V gene. Study-level findings and limits: Below-median pretreatment blood TCR clonality predicted better survival.

Measured with immunoSEQ multiplex PCR; TCRdb has only the in-frame clones, and not every one. This sample has tens of thousands of clones, with around 87% found just once. The receptor was isolated from a man aged 55 to 70 with urothelial cancer. This sequence joins TRBV4-3 and TRBJ1-1; 8 bases line up with TRBD1. Material: PBMCs, obtained around atezolizumab (anti-PD-L1) treatment. The CDR3 DNA sequence: TGCGCCAGCAGCCAGGAAGACAGGGGCGGGACTGAAGCTTTCTTT. Its translation is CASSQEDRGGTEAFF.